The T cell receptor (beta chain) described here comes from a study of cytomegalovirus exposure and HLA in healthy donors. Overall study findings and caveats: The later analysis indicated that the majority of CMV-associated TCR beta chains appeared HLA-restricted. The dataset shows that most TCR sequences were rare, while some public TCRs occurred in many donors.

Nominally healthy donors were sampled, though unrecorded immune exposures were likely. The CDR3 is 17 amino acids. The germline V gene has CDR1 SGHTA and CDR2 FQGNSA. The trim removed 4 bases at V and 6 bases at J, leaving 8 bases unmatched. Of note for this clone: No antigen is known for it.

Primers included in the PCR were 60 Vbeta and 13 Jbeta primers. Authors' analysis steps: Later, an analysis found roughly 80 million unique TCR beta chains, and approximately 10 million of these were shared. Assay used: immunoSEQ multiplex PCR; TCRdb lists only in-frame clones, some missing. The DNA gave D and trimming, while V, J and clone size come from that table. The sample yields more than 85,000 clones, around a tenth seen once. The sample taken for sequencing was PBMCs. The clonotype originates from a man between 50 and 59 years old in good health and CMV-seropositive. The chain has TRBV7-2 and TRBJ2-2, with 13 bases fitting TRBD2. CDR3 DNA sequence: TGTGCCAGCAGCTCCCAGGGACTAGCGGGAATCGCCGGGGAGCTGTTTTTT. It specifies CASSSQGLAGIAGELFF.